The 27 T cell receptor beta chains given below trace back to one sample, sequenced in a study of cytomegalovirus exposure and HLA in healthy donors. PCR used 60 Vbeta primers and 13 Jbeta primers. The assay was immunoSEQ multiplex PCR, and TCRdb's table has in-frame clones only and misses some. This sample carries a few hundred thousand clones, about 82% of them seen once, and the ten largest clones take about 3.1%. Source material: PBMCs. These receptors all stem from a man aged 25 to 40 in good health and CMV-seronegative.

V is TRBV28 and J is TRBJ2-5; the match to TRBD1 covers 7 bases. This CDR3 comprises 16 residues. Germline loops: CDR1 MDHEN, CDR2 SYDVKM. V was pared by 5 bases and J by 2 bases, with 11 bases of the junction left unmatched. DNA for the CDR3: TGTGCCAGCAGTCAGGAGACAGGGAGTCCACAAGAGACCCAGTACTTC. As protein: CASSQETGSPQETQYF. The full variable domain, with the rest looked up from reference TRBV28 and TRBJ2-5, is DVKVTQSSRYLVKRTGEKVFLECVQDMDHENMFWYRQDPGLGLRLIYFSYDVKMKEKGDIPEGYSVSREKKERFSLILESASTNQTSMYLCASSQETGSPQETQYFGPGTRLLVL.

The table lists this clone with a count of one. The genes are TRBV6-1 and TRBJ2-7; 11 bases are shared with TRBD2. The V segment lost 7 bases and the J segment 7 bases; nucleotides outside the gene matches: 9. CDR3 size: 14 residues. Germline CDR1 MNHNS, CDR2 SASEGT. The chain's CDR3 is CASKLAGAPFEQYF. CDR3 nucleotides: TGTGCCAGCAAACTAGCGGGGGCCCCCTTTGAGCAGTACTTC.

The chain uses TRBV4-2 and TRBJ2-1; 11 bases agree with TRBD2. The CDR3 has 15 amino acids. Germline CDR1 and CDR2: LGHNA and YNFKEQ. V shed 3 bases, J shed 6 bases, and the junction held 4 bases outside the gene matches. CDR3 residues: CASSQRLAGINEQFF. DNA for the CDR3: TGTGCCAGCAGCCAGAGACTAGCGGGAATCAATGAGCAGTTCTTC.

DNA of the CDR3: TGTGCCAGCAAAATAGTAGGGACTAGTGGACATGAGCAGTTCTTC. Its protein product is CASKIVGTSGHEQFF. V usage is TRBV7-9 and J usage is TRBJ2-1; 8 nucleotides match TRBD2. Germline lookup yields CDR1 SEHNR and CDR2 FQNEAQ (reference sequence). Trimming cost V 7 bases and J 8 bases; bases outside gene matches: 13. The CDR3 length is 15 residues. The full variable domain, in which reference TRBV7-9 and TRBJ2-1 provide the parts outside the CDR3, is DTGVSQNPRHKITKRGQNVTFRCDPISEHNRLYWYRQTLGQGPEFLTYFQNEAQLEKSRLLSDRFSAERPKGSFSTLEIQRTEQGDSAMYLCASKIVGTSGHEQFFGPGTRLTVL.

The chain uses TRBV9 and TRBJ2-2; tentative D call: TRBD1 (6 bases). Germline V gives CDR1 SGDLS, CDR2 YYNGEE. V lost 5 bases and J lost 5, with 19 bases in between. This CDR3 comprises 16 residues. The CDR3 sequence is CASSGQHLVGTGELFF. The CDR3 region has the DNA TGTGCCAGCAGTGGACAGCACCTAGTCGGGACCGGGGAGCTGTTTTTT.

This chain links TRBV7-9 with TRBJ2-1; D not certain. The germline gives CDR1 SEHNR, CDR2 FQNEAQ (reference sequence). With 1 base removed from V and 8 bases from J, the gap between germline ends came to 9 bases. The length of the CDR3 is 13 residues. CDR3 nucleotide sequence: TGTGCCAGCAGCTTAGTTAATGTAGATGAGCAGTTCTTC. Translation: CASSLVNVDEQFF.

The chain joins TRBV4-1 to TRBJ1-1; TRBD1 agrees at 8 bases. The germline gives CDR1 MGHRA, CDR2 YSYEKL. Trimming at V came to 3 bases and at J to 0 bases, leaving 3 bases not matched to a gene. The CDR3 spans 15 residues. In nucleotides, the CDR3 is TGCGCCAGCAGCCATCAGGGGGCTTTGAACACTGAAGCTTTCTTT. Protein: CASSHQGALNTEAFF.

The J gene is TRBJ1-4, the V gene TRBV18; 7 bases align to TRBD1. Trimming took 4 bases from V and 12 from J; bases not matched to a gene: 11. Germline V gives CDR1 KGHSH, CDR2 LQKENI. This CDR3 is built from 14 residues. CDR3 protein: CASSQVAGGMELFF. In nucleotides, the CDR3 is TGTGCCAGCTCACAGGTCGCAGGGGGAATGGAACTGTTTTTT.

The V gene is TRBV6-1, the J gene TRBJ2-7; weak D call: TRBD2 (5 bases). The CDR3 covers 12 residues. Germline V CDR1 and CDR2: MNHNS, SASEGT. V lost 0 bases and J lost 6, with 6 bases in between. In DNA form, the CDR3 reads TGTGCCAGCAGTGAAGCCGGAGGCGAGCAGTACTTC. This sequence encodes CASSEAGGEQYF.

The sample holds a few counts of this clone. This chain links TRBV27 with TRBJ1-3; D unclear. The V gene's germline CDR1 is MNHEY and CDR2 SMNVEV (reference sequence). The CDR3 has 15 residues. V was cut by 5 bases and J by 0 bases, with 11 bases left in between. DNA of the CDR3: TGTGCCAGCAGTGTAACACGGAGCTCTGGAAACACCATATATTTT. Residues: CASSVTRSSGNTIYF.

The rearrangement joins TRBV11-2 to TRBJ2-7, with 10 bases that match TRBD1. Germline V gives CDR1 SGHAT, CDR2 FQNNGV. The CDR3 length is 13 residues. V shed 5 bases, J shed 7 bases, and the junction held 5 bases outside the gene matches. CDR3 in DNA: TGTGCCAGCAGCCGACAGGGGGCAAGTGAGCAGTACTTC. The encoded protein is CASSRQGASEQYF.

The V and J genes are TRBV15 and TRBJ1-4; D is possibly TRBD1 (6 bases). Trimming removed 2 bases at V and 2 bases at J, with 12 bases between. The germline CDR1 and CDR2 sequences are LNHNV and YYDKDF (reference sequence). CDR3 length equals 16 residues. The CDR3 is CATSRNRVGTNEKLFF. As DNA, the CDR3 is TGTGCCACCAGCAGAAACAGGGTAGGGACTAATGAAAAACTGTTTTTT. The full variable domain, in which reference TRBV15 and TRBJ1-4 provide the parts outside the CDR3, is DAMVIQNPRYQVTQFGKPVTLSCSQTLNHNVMYWYQQKSSQAPKLLFHYYDKDFNNEADTPDNFQSRRPNTSFCFLDIRSPGLGDTAMYLCATSRNRVGTNEKLFFGSGTQLSVL.

The chain is built from TRBV7-2 and TRBJ2-3; 14 nucleotides align to TRBD2. The CDR3 has 15 amino acids. Germline lookup yields CDR1 SGHTA and CDR2 FQGNSA. Trimming removed 1 base from V and 8 bases from J; junction bases left unmatched: 2. The CDR3 loop is CASSLGLAGGFTQYF. In DNA, the CDR3 is TGTGCCAGCAGCTTAGGACTAGCGGGGGGGTTTACGCAGTATTTT.

V gene TRBV5-1 combines with J gene TRBJ2-3; 14 bases align to TRBD2. CDR1 is SGHRS, CDR2 YFSETQ, per germline. The CDR3 has 19 amino acids. V trimming: 2 bases; J trimming: 1 base; junction bases outside the gene matches: 9. The CDR3 DNA follows: TGCGCCAGCAGCTTCGGACTAGCGGGGGGATGGGGGGGCACAGATACGCAGTATTTT. Amino acids: CASSFGLAGGWGGTDTQYF.

The chain couples TRBV6-1 to TRBJ1-1; TRBD1 agrees at 9 bases. CDR1 and CDR2 from the germline V gene are MNHNS and SASEGT. The V and J ends lost 2 bases and 0 bases, in that order; junction bases with no gene match: 7. CDR3 size: 17 residues. In DNA, the CDR3 is TGTGCCAGCAGTGAAAGGAGACAGGGGGGCATGAACACTGAAGCTTTCTTT. This encodes CASSERRQGGMNTEAFF.

J is TRBJ2-7 and V is TRBV7-9; possible D gene TRBD1, 5 bases. Between the trimmed V and J ends, which lost 1 base and 4 bases, there was a span of 17 bases. CDR3 length equals 16 residues. Germline V gives CDR1 SEHNR, CDR2 FQNEAQ (reference sequence). CDR3 sequence (DNA): TGTGCCAGCAGCTTAGGGCCAGGGAAAGTGGGGTACGAGCAGTACTTC. Encoded protein: CASSLGPGKVGYEQYF.

The rearrangement joins TRBV6-1 to TRBJ2-5; D unclear. CDR1 MNHNS and CDR2 SASEGT come from the germline V gene. CDR3 length: 10 residues. Trimming stripped 2 bases from V and 14 bases from J, with 9 bases between. The DNA for the CDR3 is TGTGCCAGCAGTGAACAGTTACCTTACTTC. Residues: CASSEQLPYF.

This chain joins TRBV5-1 and TRBJ2-5, with no clear D. CDR3 size: 12 residues. Trimming left V 4 bases short and J 4 bases short, with 8 bases between. Per the germline V gene, CDR1 is SGHRS and CDR2 is YFSETQ. Here the CDR3 DNA reads TGCGCCAGCAGCGCGATCCCAGAGACCCAGTACTTC. Translated, it gives CASSAIPETQYF.

V usage is TRBV18 and J usage is TRBJ2-6; possible D gene TRBD2, 6 bases. The CDR3 has 19 amino acids. V gave up 0 bases and J gave up 0 bases, with 15 bases separating them. Germline CDR1 reads KGHSH; CDR2 reads LQKENI. The CDR3 is CASSPPPASAGSGANVLTF. In DNA, the CDR3 is TGTGCCAGCTCACCACCCCCGGCTAGCGCAGGCTCTGGGGCCAACGTCCTGACTTTC.

V and J are TRBV19 and TRBJ1-1; the match to TRBD1 covers 7 bases. V gave up 5 bases and J gave up 7 bases; unmatched junction bases: 10. The CDR3 sequence is 14 residues long. From germline, CDR1 is LNHDA and CDR2 SQIVND (reference sequence). CDR3 bases: TGTGCCAGTAGTCCTCGACAGGGAACCGGTGAAGCTTTCTTT. This translates into CASSPRQGTGEAFF.

The chain uses TRBV9 and TRBJ2-3; D might be TRBD1 (5 bases). The CDR3 consists of 15 residues. V shed 6 bases and J shed 8 bases, with 22 bases lying between them. The germline V gene has CDR1 SGDLS and CDR2 YYNGEE. Here the CDR3 DNA reads TGTGCCAGCACCCAAGGGGAAAGTCTGAGTGGTACGCAGTATTTT. This sequence encodes CASTQGESLSGTQYF.

The chain has TRBV25-1 and TRBJ2-7, with D possibly matching TRBD2 (5 bases). This CDR3 has 15 residues. The V and J ends lost 5 bases and 3 bases respectively, with 17 bases between them. Per the germline V gene, CDR1 is MGHDK and CDR2 is SYGVNS. CDR3 in DNA: TGTGCCAGCAGTCCCCTACTGGACGGACTCTACGAGCAGTACTTC. This encodes CASSPLLDGLYEQYF.

The V call is TRBV9, the J call TRBJ1-3; 7 bases agree with TRBD1. CDR1 is SGDLS, CDR2 YYNGEE, per germline. V trimming: 4 bases; J trimming: 3 bases; junction bases outside the gene matches: 4. This CDR3 comprises 14 residues. The CDR3, as DNA: TGTGCCAGCAGCCCCACAGGGGTTGGAAACACCATATATTTT. Amino acids: CASSPTGVGNTIYF.

The J gene is TRBJ1-1, the V gene TRBV9; D might be TRBD1 (5 bases). Germline CDR1 is SGDLS and CDR2 is YYNGEE. This CDR3 is built from 13 residues. The V gene lost 0 bases and the J gene lost 3 bases, with 6 bases spanning the gap. The CDR3: CASSVAGDTEAFF. The CDR3 DNA follows: TGTGCCAGCAGCGTAGCGGGGGACACTGAAGCTTTCTTT.

The rearrangement joins TRBV4-1 to TRBJ2-3; 7 positions agree with TRBD2. With 0 bases clipped from V and 2 bases from J, the junction kept 5 bases outside the gene matches. CDR3 length: 16 amino acids. Germline V gives CDR1 MGHRA, CDR2 YSYEKL. CDR3 coding DNA: TGCGCCAGCAGCCAAGAGGGGCGGGGGTACACAGATACGCAGTATTTT. Protein sequence: CASSQEGRGYTDTQYF.

This chain uses TRBV11-3 with TRBJ2-5, with 10 bases matching TRBD2. This CDR3 has 14 amino acids. Germline CDR1 and CDR2: SGHNT and YENEEA. J lost 5 bases, V lost 5 bases, and 5 bases had no gene match. The CDR3 is CASSTGLARETQYF. Written as DNA, the CDR3 is TGTGCCAGCAGCACGGGACTAGCGAGGGAGACCCAGTACTTC. The full variable domain, completed using reference TRBV11-3 and TRBJ2-5, is EAGVVQSPRYKIIEKKQPVAFWCNPISGHNTLYWYLQNLGQGPELLIRYENEEAVDDSQLPKDRFSAERLKGVDSTLKIQPAELGDSAVYLCASSTGLARETQYFGPGTRLLVL.

V usage is TRBV27 and J usage is TRBJ2-2, with 9 bases matching TRBD1. CDR3 size: 15 residues. Germline values: CDR1 MNHEY, CDR2 SMNVEV (reference sequence). With V trimmed by 9 bases and J by 5 bases, 10 bases remained unmatched. The DNA of the CDR3 is TGTGCCAGTTCCGCGCGGGACAGGGCAACCGGGGAGCTGTTTTTT. Translated: CASSARDRATGELFF.